The 7 T cell receptor beta chains below were found in one sample sequenced in a study of T cells in Graves' hyperthyroidism and ophthalmopathy. Template material for amplifying TCR beta CDR3 regions consisted of RNA transcripts. In the first-round RT-PCR of the TCR CDR3, the HTBI primer set was used. TCRdb recomputed calls from the multiplex PCR reads with MiXCR, one row per CDR3 protein. The sample yields around 50,000 distinct CDR3 sequences, around half seen once. The sequencing sample was made of blood. These receptors originate from a woman aged 45-60 years with Graves' ophthalmopathy.

For this clonotype: No conserved phenylalanine or tryptophan ends this CDR3, so it is likely a read error. The chain has TRBV20-1 and TRBJ2-7; D unresolved. The DNA matches TRBJ2-5 better at its end, which makes the J call doubtful. Germline values: CDR1 DFQATT, CDR2 SNEGSKA (reference sequence). The CDR3 extends over 11 amino acids. The CDR3 coding sequence is TGCAGTGCTAGAGATCGAGAGACCCAGTACTCC. Translation gives CSARDRETQYS.

The table lists this clonotype with many counts. The chain couples TRBV2 to TRBJ1-1; TRBD1 matches 7 bases. V gave up 5 bases and J gave up 6 bases; unmatched junction bases: 15. This CDR3 contains 16 residues. CDR1 is SNHLY and CDR2 is FYNNEI in the germline V gene. CDR3 nucleotides: TGTGCCAGCAGTACTCTCCTGACAGGGCGTTTCCCTGAAGCTTTCTTT. Translated, it gives CASSTLLTGRFPEAFF.

This clonotype was seen at least ten times. The chain couples TRBV27 to TRBJ2-5, with D possibly TRBD2 on 5 matching bases. The germline V and J ends were trimmed by 5 bases and 5 bases, with 12 bases remaining between them. Germline V gene sequence: CDR1 MNHEY, CDR2 SMNVEV (reference sequence). The CDR3 spans 13 residues. CDR3 in amino acids: CASSQRTGETQYF. CDR3 nucleotide sequence: TGTGCCAGCAGTCAACGTACGGGGGAGACCCAGTACTTC.

The rearrangement uses TRBV6-4 and TRBJ1-6; 7 nucleotides align to TRBD1. The CDR3 spans 14 residues. The J segment lost 8 bases and the V segment lost 5 bases, leaving 6 bases of the junction unmatched. CDR1 is MRHNA and CDR2 is SNTAGT in the germline V gene. In DNA form, the CDR3 reads TGTGCCAGCAGTTCCCGGGACAGTGATTCACCCCTCCACTTT. This encodes CASSSRDSDSPLHF.

The table lists this clonotype with many counts. The genes are TRBV3-1 and TRBJ1-6, with 7 bases aligning to TRBD1. From germline, CDR1 is LGHDT and CDR2 YNNKEL (reference sequence). The CDR3 extends over 15 amino acids. The V segment lost 4 bases and the J segment 10 bases; nucleotides outside the gene matches: 10. DNA of the CDR3: TGTGCCAGCAGCCTCGGACAGGCGATAGGATCACCCCTCCACTTT. Translated: CASSLGQAIGSPLHF.

This clonotype was detected ten times or more. The V and J genes are TRBV7-2 and TRBJ2-7, with TRBD1 identical over 8 bases. Losses at the gene ends were 5 bases for V and 3 bases for J; bases not matched to a gene: 6. Germline V gene data show CDR1 as SGHTA and CDR2 as FQGNSA. This CDR3 has 14 residues. The CDR3: CASSPYRGVYEQYF. The CDR3 DNA reads as TGTGCCAGCAGCCCCTACAGGGGGGTCTACGAGCAGTACTTC.

Of note for this clonotype: The limits of the CDR3 on the DNA are not certain, so only TCRdb's listed CDR3 is given. The rearrangement uses TRBV10-3 and TRBJ1-4; the table's D call TRBD1 went unverified against the DNA. The CDR3 region is 17 residues in length, termini included. CDR1 and CDR2 (germline): ENHRY, SYGVKD. CDR3 in amino acids: CAICSASRGSTNEKLFF.